One and the same sample provided the 29 T cell receptor beta chains below, sequenced in a study of shared T cell receptors in the human thymus. Assay: immunoSEQ multiplex PCR; the TCRdb copy retains only in-frame clones and omits some. Of 720,000 or so clones in the sample, 70% to 90% were seen once. The data were also submitted as part of a second study, on human thymus T cells.

Sequenced material: thymocytes. The receptors come from a girl under three years old with a congenital heart defect.

This chain joins TRBV7-4 and TRBJ1-1; 9 nucleotides match TRBD1. Germline CDR1 SGHVT, CDR2 SQSDAQ. This CDR3 region has 16 residues. Unmatched junction bases numbered 7, after V lost 0 bases and J lost 5 bases. CDR3 in amino acids: CASSLAGGTGKTEAFF. The DNA for the CDR3 is TGTGCCAGCAGCTTAGCGGGTGGGACAGGGAAGACTGAAGCTTTCTTT.

This chain uses TRBV7-6 with TRBJ2-1; 9 bases are a match to TRBD1. Trimming removed 5 bases from V and 5 bases from J; junction bases left unmatched: 13. The CDR3 contains 17 residues. Germline CDR1 SGHVS, CDR2 FNYEAQ. The CDR3: CASSTTPGTGPNNEQFF. The DNA for the CDR3 is TGTGCCAGCAGCACTACCCCCGGGACAGGGCCCAACAATGAGCAGTTCTTC.

V and J are TRBV19 and TRBJ1-2; no firm D call. The CDR3 consists of 13 residues. Per germline, CDR1 LNHDA and CDR2 SQIVND (reference sequence). V lost 1 base, J lost 6 bases, and 9 bases lay in between. The CDR3 nucleotides are TGTGCCAGTAGTATAGGTGGAGGAGATGGCTACACCTTC. This gives the protein CASSIGGGDGYTF. Filled out from reference TRBV19 and TRBJ1-2, the complete variable domain reads DGGITQSPKYLFRKEGQNVTLSCEQNLNHDAMYWYRQDPGQGLRLIYYSQIVNDFQKGDIAEGYSVSREKKESFPLTVTSAQKNPTAFYLCASSIGGGDGYTFGSGTRLTVV.

This rearrangement joins TRBV7-9 to TRBJ1-2; D gene ambiguous. V gave up 5 bases and J gave up 10 bases, with 8 bases separating them. CDR3 length: 10 residues. The germline gives CDR1 SEHNR, CDR2 FQNEAQ (reference sequence). In DNA form, the CDR3 reads TGTGCCAGCAGCGCCGCCTACTACACCTTC. Encoded protein: CASSAAYYTF.

The chain carries TRBV9 and TRBJ2-1; 10 nucleotides align to TRBD2. V dropped 4 bases and J dropped 4; count of bases not matched to a gene: 5. CDR3 length: 15 amino acids. CDR1 is SGDLS and CDR2 is YYNGEE in the germline V gene. This chain's CDR3 is CASSRTSGSYNEQFF. As DNA, the CDR3 is TGTGCCAGCAGCAGGACTAGCGGATCATACAATGAGCAGTTCTTC.

This chain joins TRBV7-2 and TRBJ2-4; TRBD1 is a possible D gene (6 bases). The CDR3 is made up of 16 amino acids. Trimming cost V 0 bases and J 6 bases, with 15 bases left between them. Germline V gene lookup returns CDR1 SGHTA and CDR2 FQGNSA. The DNA of the CDR3 is TGTGCCAGCAGCTTAGCGCCGACCAGGGGCACAAACATTCAGTACTTC. Protein sequence: CASSLAPTRGTNIQYF.

The chain uses TRBV4-1 and TRBJ1-4; D is unclear. The CDR3 has 15 residues. Germline assignment: CDR1 MGHRA and CDR2 YSYEKL. V lost 4 bases and J 5 bases, leaving 14 bases between the germline ends. The CDR3 bases are TGCGCCAGCAGCCTACCGGAGGACGCCAATGAAAAACTGTTTTTT. Translation gives CASSLPEDANEKLFF.

The rearrangement links TRBV5-6 to TRBJ1-1; the D gene is possibly TRBD1 (6 bases). Between the trimmed V and J ends, which lost 0 bases and 0 bases, there was a span of 15 bases. The CDR3 totals 17 residues. Germline-derived CDR1 and CDR2 are SGHDT and YYEEEE. The CDR3 DNA is TGTGCCAGCAGCTTGGGCAGGGGAACGTTTATGAACACTGAAGCTTTCTTT. This gives the protein CASSLGRGTFMNTEAFF.

CDR3 sequence: CASSFGQANGYTF. The CDR3 DNA reads as TGTGCCAGCAGTTTTGGACAGGCCAATGGCTACACCTTC. The chain employs TRBV6-6 and TRBJ1-2, with 7 bases matching TRBD1. The J segment lost 6 bases and the V segment lost 4 bases, leaving 5 bases of the junction unmatched. There are 13 residues in the CDR3. The germline gives CDR1 MNHNY, CDR2 SVGAGI (reference sequence).

The chain joins TRBV6-5 to TRBJ2-7; a possible D gene is TRBD2 (7 bases). This CDR3 region has 14 residues. CDR1 is MNHEY, CDR2 SVGAGI, per germline. V shed 2 bases and J shed 4 bases, with 12 bases lying between them. The CDR3 DNA reads as TGTGCCAGCAGTTACGGGGGGGGCCAATACGAGCAGTACTTC. The encoded protein is CASSYGGGQYEQYF.

This chain joins TRBV21-1 and TRBJ1-2; TRBD1 was called by the table and not checked on the DNA. TRBV21-1 is assigned pseudogene status. This CDR3 spans 18 amino acids. CDR3 coding DNA: TGTGCCAGCAGCGAAGGTAGGGGTAAGCCCTCCGTAGCTTATGGCTACACCTTC. Translating it yields CASSEGRGKPSVAYGYTF.

The chain links TRBV27 to TRBJ1-1, with D maybe TRBD1 (6 bases). V was shortened by 0 bases and J by 8 bases, with 10 bases between the two germline ends. The CDR3 is 13 amino acids. CDR1 is MNHEY, CDR2 SMNVEV, per germline (reference sequence). CDR3 DNA: TGTGCCAGCAGTTTATCTCACAGGGCGGAAGCTTTCTTT. Its protein is CASSLSHRAEAFF.

The chain recombines TRBV19 with TRBJ2-1; possibly TRBD2 for D (7 bases). The CDR3 length is 16 residues. Between the trimmed V and J ends, which lost 7 bases and 4 bases, there was a span of 20 bases. CDR1 and CDR2 from the germline V gene are LNHDA and SQIVND (reference sequence). CDR3 region: CASTMGGQGSYNEQFF. CDR3 sequence (DNA): TGTGCCAGTACCATGGGGGGGCAGGGGAGTTACAATGAGCAGTTCTTC. Based on the CDR3 plus reference TRBV19 and TRBJ2-1, the full variable domain is DGGITQSPKYLFRKEGQNVTLSCEQNLNHDAMYWYRQDPGQGLRLIYYSQIVNDFQKGDIAEGYSVSREKKESFPLTVTSAQKNPTAFYLCASTMGGQGSYNEQFFGPGTRLTVL.

This chain uses TRBV28 with TRBJ1-4; D call uncertain. Trimming shortened V by 6 bases and J by 14 bases, and 22 bases separated the two germline ends. Per the germline V gene, CDR1 is MDHEN and CDR2 is SYDVKM. The CDR3 loop spans 14 amino acids. The DNA for the CDR3 is TGTGCCAGCAGCAATTCTTTTGAGGCGAGACGGCTGTTTTTT. Encoded protein: CASSNSFEARRLFF.

This sequence joins TRBV13 and TRBJ1-2; D is ambiguous. The germline V and J ends were trimmed by 0 bases and 8 bases, with 13 bases remaining between them. The germline gives CDR1 PRHDT, CDR2 FYEKMQ (reference sequence). This CDR3 comprises 14 residues. CDR3 nucleotides: TGTGCCAGCAGCTTAGGGCAGGCAATACGGGGCTACACCTTC. Translated: CASSLGQAIRGYTF. The full variable domain, with the rest looked up from reference TRBV13 and TRBJ1-2, is AAGVIQSPRHLIKEKRETATLKCYPIPRHDTVYWYQQGPGQDPQFLISFYEKMQSDKGSIPDRFSAQQFSDYHSELNMSSLELGDSALYFCASSLGQAIRGYTFGSGTRLTVV.

The rearrangement joins TRBV9 to TRBJ1-1; D perhaps matches TRBD1 (6 bases). CDR3 length: 15 residues. V lost 2 bases, J lost 0 bases, and 11 bases lay in between. The germline V gene has CDR1 SGDLS and CDR2 YYNGEE. The CDR3, as DNA: TGTGCCAGCAGCGTCACAGGGCTTATGAACACTGAAGCTTTCTTT. This encodes CASSVTGLMNTEAFF. The entire variable domain, with the rest obtained from reference TRBV9 and TRBJ1-1, is as follows: DSGVTQTPKHLITATGQRVTLRCSPRSGDLSVYWYQQSLDQGLQFLIQYYNGEERAKGNILERFSAQQFPDLHSELNLSSLELGDSALYFCASSVTGLMNTEAFFGQGTRLTVV.

This sequence joins TRBV12-5 and TRBJ2-1; TRBD2 is a possible D gene (6 bases). The CDR3 sequence is 17 residues long. Per germline, CDR1 LGHNT and CDR2 FRNRAP. V lost 0 bases to trimming and J lost 1 base, with 13 bases between them. CDR3 residues: CASGLVRGVQSYNEQFF. As DNA, the CDR3 is TGTGCTAGTGGTTTGGTACGCGGGGTTCAATCCTACAATGAGCAGTTCTTC.

The sample holds one count of this clone. This rearrangement joins TRBV5-5 to TRBJ1-6; 9 bases fit TRBD1. Germline V gene lookup returns CDR1 SGHKS and CDR2 YYEKEE (reference sequence). The CDR3 has 19 amino acids. V lost 1 base, J lost 9 bases, and 17 bases stayed unmatched. The CDR3 region has the DNA TGTGCCAGCAGCTTGTTGGGGCTTACATTGGACAGGGGAGGTTCACCCCTCCACTTT. Translation gives CASSLLGLTLDRGGSPLHF.

The chain couples TRBV4-1 to TRBJ1-2; a possible D gene is TRBD1 (6 bases). CDR1 MGHRA and CDR2 YSYEKL come from the germline V gene. V was trimmed by 4 bases and J by 4 bases, leaving 19 bases between them. The CDR3 runs to 16 residues. As DNA, the CDR3 is TGCGCCAGCAGCCCCAACAGGGAAATATCGATCTATGGCTACACCTTC. The encoded protein is CASSPNREISIYGYTF.

This clone was recorded only once. The genes are TRBV6-6 and TRBJ1-5, with D unclear. The V gene's germline CDR1 is MNHNY and CDR2 SVGAGI (reference sequence). This CDR3 has 15 residues. Trimming left V 6 bases short and J 2 bases short, with 14 bases between. The CDR3: CASRPKGSRNQPQHF. The CDR3, as DNA: TGTGCCAGCAGGCCGAAAGGGAGCCGCAATCAGCCCCAGCATTTT.

The chain combines TRBV7-2 with TRBJ1-4, with D possibly TRBD1 on 6 matching bases. Germline lookup yields CDR1 SGHTA and CDR2 FQGNSA. The V end was cut by 5 bases, the J end by 4 bases, with 20 bases between. The CDR3 totals 17 residues. This chain's CDR3 is CASSPWTVQPNNEKLFF. The CDR3 DNA is TGTGCCAGCAGCCCATGGACAGTGCAGCCCAATAATGAAAAACTGTTTTTT. Using reference TRBV7-2 and TRBJ1-4 for the parts outside the CDR3, the full variable domain is GAGVSQSPSNKVTEKGKDVELRCDPISGHTALYWYRQSLGQGLEFLIYFQGNSAPDKSGLPSDRFSAERTGGSVSTLTIQRTQQEDSAVYLCASSPWTVQPNNEKLFFGSGTQLSVL.

A note on this clone: Other DNA sequences within the sample encode an identical CDR3. V gene TRBV6-5 combines with J gene TRBJ1-1; D gene ambiguous. Germline V gene sequence: CDR1 MNHEY, CDR2 SVGAGI. This CDR3 contains 14 residues. V dropped 0 bases and J dropped 1 base, with 6 bases sitting between them. CDR3 protein: CASSYSLENTEAFF. CDR3 sequence (DNA): TGTGCCAGCAGTTACTCGTTAGAGAACACTGAAGCTTTCTTT.

In this sample, this clone turned up once. The chain couples TRBV19 to TRBJ1-1; maybe TRBD1 (5 bases). Trimming shortened V by 0 bases and J by 1 base, and 12 bases separated the two germline ends. Per the germline V gene, CDR1 is LNHDA and CDR2 is SQIVND (reference sequence). The CDR3 length is 16 residues. The CDR3 protein is CASSIDSEGKNTEAFF. Here the CDR3 DNA reads TGTGCCAGTAGTATAGATTCGGAGGGGAAGAACACTGAAGCTTTCTTT.

The chain is built from TRBV11-2 and TRBJ2-5; 11 nucleotides agree with TRBD1. CDR1 and CDR2 from the germline V gene are SGHAT and FQNNGV. The CDR3 totals 15 residues. Trimming at V came to 3 bases and at J to 7 bases, leaving 7 bases not matched to a gene. The DNA of the CDR3 is TGTGCCAGCAGCTTCCCTCTGGACAGGGGGCTGACCCAGTACTTC. Translating gives CASSFPLDRGLTQYF. The full variable domain, completed using reference TRBV11-2 and TRBJ2-5, is EAGVAQSPRYKIIEKRQSVAFWCNPISGHATLYWYQQILGQGPKLLIQFQNNGVVDDSQLPKDRFSAERLKGVDSTLKIQPAKLEDSAVYLCASSFPLDRGLTQYFGPGTRLLVL.

The chain has TRBV5-6 and TRBJ2-7; D is undetermined. The germline V and J ends were trimmed by 2 bases and 3 bases, with 18 bases remaining between them. This CDR3 comprises 16 residues. In germline, CDR1 is SGHDT, CDR2 YYEEEE. The CDR3 protein is CASSLSQEDKHYEQYF. In DNA, the CDR3 is TGTGCCAGCAGCTTAAGTCAGGAAGATAAGCACTACGAGCAGTACTTC.

This clone was recorded a few times. This chain uses TRBV14 with TRBJ1-1, with a tentative D call TRBD1 (6 bases). Trimming left V 0 bases short and J 4 bases short, with 9 bases between. Germline loops: CDR1 SGHDN, CDR2 FVKESK. The CDR3 runs 14 residues. CDR3 bases: TGTGCCAGCAGCCAAGAGTTCAGGGGCACTGAAGCTTTCTTT. As protein: CASSQEFRGTEAFF.

The gene calls are TRBV6-1 and TRBJ2-7, with D possibly being TRBD2 (7 bases). Trimming stripped 0 bases from V and 6 bases from J, with 12 bases between. The CDR3 loop spans 14 amino acids. Per the germline V gene, CDR1 is MNHNS and CDR2 is SASEGT. The CDR3 loop is CASSEARGHVEQYF. The CDR3 DNA reads TGTGCCAGCAGTGAAGCGCGGGGGCATGTCGAGCAGTACTTC.

CDR3 bases: TGCGCCAGCAGCTTGACCAGGGCTGGAAACACCATATATTTT. Protein product: CASSLTRAGNTIYF. V usage is TRBV5-1 and J usage is TRBJ1-3; tentative D call: TRBD1 (5 bases). The CDR3 loop spans 14 amino acids. V gave up 1 base and J gave up 2 bases, with 7 bases separating them. The V gene's germline CDR1 is SGHRS and CDR2 YFSETQ.

This chain connects TRBV15 to TRBJ2-6; a weak D match, TRBD2 (5 bases). The CDR3 length is 16 residues. Germline-derived CDR1 and CDR2 are LNHNV and YYDKDF (reference sequence). V lost 3 bases to trimming and J lost 5 bases, with 14 bases between them. The CDR3 protein is CATSRDWAIRANVLTF. DNA of the CDR3: TGTGCCACCAGCAGGGACTGGGCTATTAGGGCCAACGTCCTGACTTTC.